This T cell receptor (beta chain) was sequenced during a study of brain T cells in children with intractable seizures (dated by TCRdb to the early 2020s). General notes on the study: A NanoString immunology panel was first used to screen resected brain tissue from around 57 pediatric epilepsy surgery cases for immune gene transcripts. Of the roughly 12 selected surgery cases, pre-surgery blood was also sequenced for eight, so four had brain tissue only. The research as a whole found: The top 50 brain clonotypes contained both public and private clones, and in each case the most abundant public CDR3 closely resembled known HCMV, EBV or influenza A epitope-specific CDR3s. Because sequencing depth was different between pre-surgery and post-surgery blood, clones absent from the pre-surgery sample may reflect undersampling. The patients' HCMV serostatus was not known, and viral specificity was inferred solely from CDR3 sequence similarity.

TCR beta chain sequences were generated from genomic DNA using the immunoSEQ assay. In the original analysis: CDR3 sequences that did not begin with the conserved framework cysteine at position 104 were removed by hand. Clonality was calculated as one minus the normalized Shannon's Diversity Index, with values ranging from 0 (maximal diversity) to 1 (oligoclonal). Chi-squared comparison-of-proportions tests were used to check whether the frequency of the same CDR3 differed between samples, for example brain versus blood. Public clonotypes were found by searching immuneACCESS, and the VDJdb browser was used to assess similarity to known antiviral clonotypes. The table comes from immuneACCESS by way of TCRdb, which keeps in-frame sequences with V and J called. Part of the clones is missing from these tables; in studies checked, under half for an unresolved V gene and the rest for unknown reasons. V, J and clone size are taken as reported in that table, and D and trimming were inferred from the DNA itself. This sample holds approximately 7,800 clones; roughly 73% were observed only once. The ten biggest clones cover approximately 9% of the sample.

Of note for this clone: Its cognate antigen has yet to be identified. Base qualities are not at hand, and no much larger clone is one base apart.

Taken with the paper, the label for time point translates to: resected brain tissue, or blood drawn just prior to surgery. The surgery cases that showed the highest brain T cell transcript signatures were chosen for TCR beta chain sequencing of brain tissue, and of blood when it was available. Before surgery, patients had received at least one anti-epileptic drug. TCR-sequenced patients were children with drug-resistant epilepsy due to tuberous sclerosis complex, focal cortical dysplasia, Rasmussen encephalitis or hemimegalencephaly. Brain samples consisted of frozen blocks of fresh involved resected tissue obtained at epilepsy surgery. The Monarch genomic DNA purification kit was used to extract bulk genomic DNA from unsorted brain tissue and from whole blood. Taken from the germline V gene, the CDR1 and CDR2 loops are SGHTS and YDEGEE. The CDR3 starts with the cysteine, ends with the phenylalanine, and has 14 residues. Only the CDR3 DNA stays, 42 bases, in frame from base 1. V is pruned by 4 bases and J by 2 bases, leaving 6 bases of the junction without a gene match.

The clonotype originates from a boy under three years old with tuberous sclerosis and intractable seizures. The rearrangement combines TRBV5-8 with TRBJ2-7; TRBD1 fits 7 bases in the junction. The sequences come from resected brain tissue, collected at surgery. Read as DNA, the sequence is TGTGCCAGCAGCGACCGACAGGGTCCCTACGAGCAGTACTTC. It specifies CASSDRQGPYEQYF.